A selection of T cell receptor beta chains follows, all from one sample in a study of OX40 agonist ivuxolimab in advanced cancers. Only in-frame clones appear in the TCRdb table, and some are missing; sequencing was by immunoSEQ multiplex PCR. The sample consists of under 100,000 clones, about 88% of them appearing once. Sequencing was performed on CD4+ or CD8+ T cells sorted from blood, taken in a trial of the OX40 agonist ivuxolimab. The receptor source for this set is an adult with an advanced solid tumor such as melanoma, head and neck, liver or kidney cancer. Each CDR3 is given with its conserved first and last residue. The order of the fields is D gene, clone size, V gene, J gene, CDR3 DNA, CDR3 protein. The D gene is left open where the match is weak. Only part of the rows carry a size: once, few, many, or a class if the clone is expanded.

TRBD2,.,TRBV11-2,TRBJ2-3,TGTGCCAGCAGCTTAGATAGGACTAGCGGGAGTCCAAGAAGCACAGATACGCAGTATTTT,CASSLDRTSGSPRSTDTQYF
.,.,TRBV7-8,TRBJ2-5,TGTGCCAGCAGCTTATTCGAGAGTTTGGGGTCCCAAGAGACCCAGTACTTC,CASSLFESLGSQETQYF
TRBD2,.,TRBV10-2,TRBJ2-3,TGCGCCAGCAGTGTACAGAGAACCCTGACTAGCGGATACACAGATACGCAGTATTTT,CASSVQRTLTSGYTDTQYF
TRBD1,.,TRBV6-6,TRBJ2-7,TGTGCCAGCACCCTCGGACAGGACTACGAGCAGTACTTC,CASTLGQDYEQYF
.,.,TRBV5-4,TRBJ2-5,TGTGCCAGCAGCCCAAGGGACTTACGATTCCAAGAGACCCAGTACTTC,CASSPRDLRFQETQYF
.,.,TRBV4-3,TRBJ1-5,TGCGCCAGCAGCCAAGATAGCAATCAGCCCCAGCATTTT,CASSQDSNQPQHF
.,few,TRBV7-9,TRBJ1-2,TGTGCCAGCAGCTTAGTTGAGCCAGAGGGTGGCTACACCTTC,CASSLVEPEGGYTF
TRBD2,.,TRBV28,TRBJ2-7,TGTGCCAGCAGTTTTCCGCCTAAGGACACGAGGGGACTAGCGGGAGAAGGCTACGAGCAGTACTTC,CASSFPPKDTRGLAGEGYEQYF
TRBD1,.,TRBV6-5,TRBJ2-7,TGTGCCAGCAAGACAGGGTCCTACGAGCAGTACTTC,CASKTGSYEQYF
.,few,TRBV6-4,TRBJ2-1,TGTGCCAGCAGTGAGGTTTCGGGCGATGAGCAGTTCTTC,CASSEVSGDEQFF
.,.,TRBV7-9,TRBJ1-2,TGTGCCAGCAGCCGATTCCCAGGGGAGACCTATGGCTACACCTTC,CASSRFPGETYGYTF
.,.,TRBV30,TRBJ2-3,TGTGCCTGGAGTGTCCCGGAGACAGATACGCAGTATTTT,CAWSVPETDTQYF
.,.,TRBV9,TRBJ1-1,TGTGCCAGCAGCGTAGAGCCCACCCCTTGGACTGAAGCTTTCTTT,CASSVEPTPWTEAFF
.,.,TRBV28,TRBJ2-5,TGTGCCAGTAGCGGATCCCAAGAGACCCAGTACTTC,CASSGSQETQYF